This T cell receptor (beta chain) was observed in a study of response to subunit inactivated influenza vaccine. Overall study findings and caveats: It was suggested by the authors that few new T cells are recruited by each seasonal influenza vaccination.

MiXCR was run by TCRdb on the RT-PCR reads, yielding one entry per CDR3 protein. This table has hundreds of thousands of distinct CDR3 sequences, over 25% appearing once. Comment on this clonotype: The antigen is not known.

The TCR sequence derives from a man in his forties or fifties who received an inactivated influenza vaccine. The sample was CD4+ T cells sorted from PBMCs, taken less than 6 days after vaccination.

This chain's CDR3 is CASSPGTSSNTGELFF. The CDR3 DNA sequence: TGCGCCAGCAGCCCAGGGACTAGCTCGAACACCGGGGAGCTGTTTTTT. V and J are TRBV5-1 and TRBJ2-2; TRBD2 agrees at 9 bases. The V gene's germline CDR1 is SGHRS and CDR2 YFSETQ. CDR3 length: 16 amino acids. J lost 0 bases, V lost 4 bases, and 4 bases had no gene match. Full variable domain (rest looked up from reference TRBV5-1 and TRBJ2-2): KAGVTQTPRYLIKTRGQQVTLSCSPISGHRSVSWYQQTPGQGLQFLFEYFSETQRNKGNFPGRFSGRQFSNSRSEMNVSTLELGDSALYLCASSPGTSSNTGELFFGEGSRLTVL.